This is a list of T cell receptor beta chains from one sample in a study of blood T cell repertoires in COVID-19. Only in-frame clones appear in the TCRdb table, and some are missing; sequencing was by immunoSEQ multiplex PCR. The sample lists about 180,000 clones, approximately 85% occurring once. The sequencing input was PBMCs or T cells enriched from blood (not recorded which). These receptors came from a woman in her twenties or thirties who had recovered from COVID-19. CDR3s include the opening cysteine and the closing phenylalanine or tryptophan. D genes are given only for firm matches. Where a row states a size, it is once, few, many or the class of an expanded clone; other rows omit it.

TRBJ2-7 | TRBV19 | few | TRBD2 | CASSSGTSVYEQYF | TGTGCCAGCTCGTCCGGGACTAGCGTCTACGAGCAGTACTTC
TRBJ2-1 | TRBV24-1 | once | - | CATSDLVSGDEQFF | TGTGCCACCAGTGATTTAGTCAGCGGCGATGAGCAGTTCTTC
TRBJ2-7 | TRBV25-1 | - | TRBD1 | CATSQGSHEQYF | TGTGCCACCTCACAGGGGTCCCACGAGCAGTACTTC
TRBJ2-3 | TRBV11-2 | once | TRBD2 | CASSPRLAGTNTDTQYF | TGTGCCAGCAGCCCCCGACTAGCGGGGACGAACACAGATACGCAGTATTTT
TRBJ2-1 | TRBV19 | - | TRBD2 | CASSIGLGYNEQFF | TGTGCCAGTAGTATCGGACTAGGGTACAATGAGCAGTTCTTC
TRBJ2-3 | TRBV5-1 | - | - | CASRQLAASTDTQYF | TGCGCCAGCCGACAACTAGCCGCTAGCACAGATACGCAGTATTTT
TRBJ2-3 | TRBV24-1 | - | TRBD2 | CATSDGTSGALTDTQYF | TGTGCCACCAGTGATGGGACTAGCGGGGCCCTCACAGATACGCAGTATTTT
TRBJ2-7 | TRBV7-9 | - | - | CASSVVEEFYEQYF | TGTGCCAGCAGCGTGGTAGAGGAATTCTACGAGCAGTACTTC
TRBJ2-1 | TRBV21-1 | - | - | CASSNRTSGRKDEQFF | TGTGCCAGCAGCAACCGGACTAGCGGGAGGAAAGATGAGCAGTTCTTC
TRBJ2-3 | TRBV2 | few | TRBD1 | CATHHGQGLLDTQYF | TGTGCCACACACCACGGACAGGGCCTACTAGATACGCAGTATTTT
TRBJ1-4 | TRBV5-1 | - | - | CASRGSLNEKLFF | TGCGCCAGCAGGGGGAGCCTTAATGAAAAACTGTTTTTT
TRBJ2-1 | TRBV7-9 | - | TRBD1 | CASSLDRVGEQFF | TGTGCCAGCAGCTTGGACAGGGTAGGTGAGCAGTTCTTC
TRBJ2-1 | TRBV28 | - | - | CASLGTSDEQFF | TGTGCCAGCTTGGGTACTAGTGATGAGCAGTTCTTC
TRBJ1-3 | TRBV7-8 | - | - | CASSDGPGSGNTIYF | TGTGCCAGCAGCGATGGGCCCGGCTCTGGAAACACCATATATTTT
TRBJ1-1 | TRBV28 | - | - | CASSSGQAQGNTEAFF | TGTGCCAGCAGTTCCGGACAAGCCCAAGGGAACACTGAAGCTTTCTTT
TRBJ2-3 | TRBV3-1/TRBV3-2 | - | TRBD2 | CASSQVSRESTDTQYF | TGTGCCAGCAGCCAAGTTTCGCGGGAGAGCACAGATACGCAGTATTTT
TRBJ2-7 | TRBV5-8 | - | TRBD2 | CASSLQASGLVEQYF | TGTGCCAGCAGCTTGCAGGCTAGCGGACTGGTCGAGCAGTACTTC
TRBJ2-1 | TRBV28 | - | - | CASSQTGSYNEQFF | TGTGCCAGCAGTCAGACCGGGAGCTACAATGAGCAGTTCTTC
TRBJ1-2 | TRBV29-1 | - | - | CSVEEGNGYTF | TGCAGCGTTGAGGAGGGGAATGGCTACACCTTC